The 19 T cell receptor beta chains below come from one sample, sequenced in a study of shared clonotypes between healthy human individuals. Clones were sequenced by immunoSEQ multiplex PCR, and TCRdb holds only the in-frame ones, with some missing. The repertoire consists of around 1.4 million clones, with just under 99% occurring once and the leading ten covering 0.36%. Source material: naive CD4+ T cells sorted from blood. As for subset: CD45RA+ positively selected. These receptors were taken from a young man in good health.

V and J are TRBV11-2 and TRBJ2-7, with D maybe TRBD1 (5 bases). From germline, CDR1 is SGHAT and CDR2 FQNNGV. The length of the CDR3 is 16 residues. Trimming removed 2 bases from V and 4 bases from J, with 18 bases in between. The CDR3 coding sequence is TGTGCCAGCAGCTTAAGACAGCCCAACGACCAGTACGAGCAGTACTTC. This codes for CASSLRQPNDQYEQYF.

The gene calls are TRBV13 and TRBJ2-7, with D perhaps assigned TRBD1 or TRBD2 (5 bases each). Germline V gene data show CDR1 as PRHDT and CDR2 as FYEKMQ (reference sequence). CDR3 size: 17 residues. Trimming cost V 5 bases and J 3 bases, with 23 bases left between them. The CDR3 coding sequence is TGTGCCAGCAGCCCTCCCGGGACGCAAGTCCCCCTCTACGAGCAGTACTTC. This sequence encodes CASSPPGTQVPLYEQYF.

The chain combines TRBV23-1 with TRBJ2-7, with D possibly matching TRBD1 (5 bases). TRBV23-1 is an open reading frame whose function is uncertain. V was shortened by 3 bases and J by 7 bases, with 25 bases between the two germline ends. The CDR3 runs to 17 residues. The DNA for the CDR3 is TGCGCCAGCAGTCATCTCCTTAAGGGGATCTTCCTGGGTGAGCAGTACTTC. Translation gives CASSHLLKGIFLGEQYF.

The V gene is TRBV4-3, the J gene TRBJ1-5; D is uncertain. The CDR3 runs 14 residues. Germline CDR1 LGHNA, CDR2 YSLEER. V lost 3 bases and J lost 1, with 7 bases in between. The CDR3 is CASSHFQSNQPQHF. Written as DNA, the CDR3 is TGCGCCAGCAGCCATTTCCAAAGCAATCAGCCCCAGCATTTT.

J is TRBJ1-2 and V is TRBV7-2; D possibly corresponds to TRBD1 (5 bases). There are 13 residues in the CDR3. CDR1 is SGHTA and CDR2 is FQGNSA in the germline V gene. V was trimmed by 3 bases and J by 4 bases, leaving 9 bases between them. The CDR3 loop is CASSLSGGYGYTF. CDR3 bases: TGTGCCAGCAGCTTGAGTGGGGGCTATGGCTACACCTTC.

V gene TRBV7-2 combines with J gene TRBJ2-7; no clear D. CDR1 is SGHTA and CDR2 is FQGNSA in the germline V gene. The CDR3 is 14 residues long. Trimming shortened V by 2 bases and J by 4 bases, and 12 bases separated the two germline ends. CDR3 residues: CASSLNLGSYEQYF. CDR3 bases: TGTGCCAGCAGCTTAAACCTCGGATCTTACGAGCAGTACTTC. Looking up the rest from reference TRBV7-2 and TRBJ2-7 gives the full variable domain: GAGVSQSPSNKVTEKGKDVELRCDPISGHTALYWYRQSLGQGLEFLIYFQGNSAPDKSGLPSDRFSAERTGGSVSTLTIQRTQQEDSAVYLCASSLNLGSYEQYFGPGTRLTVT.

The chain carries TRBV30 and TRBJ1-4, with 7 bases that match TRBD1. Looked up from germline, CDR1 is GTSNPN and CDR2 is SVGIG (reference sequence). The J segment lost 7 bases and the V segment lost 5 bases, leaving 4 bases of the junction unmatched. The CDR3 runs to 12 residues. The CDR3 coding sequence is TGTGCCTGGGGAGGGGGCGGTGAAAAACTGTTTTTT. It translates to CAWGGGGEKLFF.

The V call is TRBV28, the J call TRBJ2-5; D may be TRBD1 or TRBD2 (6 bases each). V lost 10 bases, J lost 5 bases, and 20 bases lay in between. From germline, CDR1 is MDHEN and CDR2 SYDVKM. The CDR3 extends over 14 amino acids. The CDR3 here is CATDNPGGAETQYF. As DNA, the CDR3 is TGTGCCACCGATAACCCCGGGGGCGCTGAGACCCAGTACTTC.

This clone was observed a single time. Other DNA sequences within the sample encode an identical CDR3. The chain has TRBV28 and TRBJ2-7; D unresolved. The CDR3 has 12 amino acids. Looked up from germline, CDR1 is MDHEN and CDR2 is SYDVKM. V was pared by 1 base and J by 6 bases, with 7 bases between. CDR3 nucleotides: TGTGCCAGCAGTTTATTGAGAGGCGAGCAGTACTTC. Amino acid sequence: CASSLLRGEQYF.

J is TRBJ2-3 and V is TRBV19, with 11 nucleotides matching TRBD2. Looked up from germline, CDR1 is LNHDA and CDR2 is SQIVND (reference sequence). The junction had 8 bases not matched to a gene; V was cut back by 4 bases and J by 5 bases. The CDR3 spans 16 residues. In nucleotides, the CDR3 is TGTGCCAGTAGTAGGGTTAGCGGGAGGGCCATAGATACGCAGTATTTT. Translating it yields CASSRVSGRAIDTQYF.

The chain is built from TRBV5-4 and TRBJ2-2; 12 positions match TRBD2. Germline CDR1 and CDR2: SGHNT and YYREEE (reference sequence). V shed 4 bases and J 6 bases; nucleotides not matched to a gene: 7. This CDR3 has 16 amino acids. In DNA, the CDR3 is TGTGCCAGCAGCCCGCTAGCGGGAGGGCCTTCCGGGGAGCTGTTTTTT. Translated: CASSPLAGGPSGELFF.

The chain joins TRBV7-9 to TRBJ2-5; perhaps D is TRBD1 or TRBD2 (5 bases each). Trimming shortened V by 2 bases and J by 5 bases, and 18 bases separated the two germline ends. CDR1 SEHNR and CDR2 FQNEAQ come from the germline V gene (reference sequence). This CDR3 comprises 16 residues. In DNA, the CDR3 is TGTGCCAGCAGCTTACATTTGAGGGGTTCCGGGGAGACCCAGTACTTC. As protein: CASSLHLRGSGETQYF. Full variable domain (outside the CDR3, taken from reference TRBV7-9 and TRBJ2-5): DTGVSQNPRHKITKRGQNVTFRCDPISEHNRLYWYRQTLGQGPEFLTYFQNEAQLEKSRLLSDRFSAERPKGSFSTLEIQRTEQGDSAMYLCASSLHLRGSGETQYFGPGTRLLVL.

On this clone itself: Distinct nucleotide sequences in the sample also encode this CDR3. CDR3 loop: CASSLPAGSSTDTQYF. DNA for the CDR3: TGCGCCAGCAGCCTCCCAGCGGGATCTAGCACAGATACGCAGTATTTT. The V and J genes are TRBV5-1 and TRBJ2-3; 7 nucleotides align to TRBD2. Germline CDR1 SGHRS, CDR2 YFSETQ. There are 16 residues in the CDR3. The V and J ends lost 4 bases and 0 bases, in that order; junction bases with no gene match: 8.

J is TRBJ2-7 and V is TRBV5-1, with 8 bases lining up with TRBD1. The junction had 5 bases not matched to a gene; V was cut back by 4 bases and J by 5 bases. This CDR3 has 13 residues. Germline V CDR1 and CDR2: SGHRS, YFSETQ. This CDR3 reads CASSPPQGDEQYF. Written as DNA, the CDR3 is TGCGCCAGCAGCCCCCCACAGGGGGACGAGCAGTACTTC.

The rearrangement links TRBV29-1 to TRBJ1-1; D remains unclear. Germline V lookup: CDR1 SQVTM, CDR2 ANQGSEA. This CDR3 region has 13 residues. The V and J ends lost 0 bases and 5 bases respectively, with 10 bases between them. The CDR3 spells CSVEDWGRTEAFF. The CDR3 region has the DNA TGCAGCGTTGAAGATTGGGGAAGGACTGAAGCTTTCTTT.

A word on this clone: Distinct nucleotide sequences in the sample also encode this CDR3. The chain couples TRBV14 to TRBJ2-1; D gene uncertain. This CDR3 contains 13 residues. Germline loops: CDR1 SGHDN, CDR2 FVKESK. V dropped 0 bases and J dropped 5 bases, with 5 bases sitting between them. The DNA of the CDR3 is TGTGCCAGCAGCCAAGACAGACACAATGAGCAGTTCTTC. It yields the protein CASSQDRHNEQFF.

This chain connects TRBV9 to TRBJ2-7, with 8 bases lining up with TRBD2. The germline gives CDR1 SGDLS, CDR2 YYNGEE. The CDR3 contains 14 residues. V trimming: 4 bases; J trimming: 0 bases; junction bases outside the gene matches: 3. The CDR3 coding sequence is TGTGCCAGCAGCCCTGGGACTAGCTCCTACGAGCAGTACTTC. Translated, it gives CASSPGTSSYEQYF. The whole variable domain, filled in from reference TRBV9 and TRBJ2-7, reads DSGVTQTPKHLITATGQRVTLRCSPRSGDLSVYWYQQSLDQGLQFLIQYYNGEERAKGNILERFSAQQFPDLHSELNLSSLELGDSALYFCASSPGTSSYEQYFGPGTRLTVT.

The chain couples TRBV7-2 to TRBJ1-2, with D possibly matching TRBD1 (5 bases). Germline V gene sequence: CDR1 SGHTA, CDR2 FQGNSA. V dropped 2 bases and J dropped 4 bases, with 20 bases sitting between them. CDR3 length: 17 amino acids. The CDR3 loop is CASSLRAPGAGFYGYTF. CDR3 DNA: TGTGCCAGCAGCTTAAGGGCCCCCGGGGCAGGGTTCTATGGCTACACCTTC.

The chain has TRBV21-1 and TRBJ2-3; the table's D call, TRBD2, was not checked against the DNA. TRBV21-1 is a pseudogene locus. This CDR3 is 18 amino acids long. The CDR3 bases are TGTGCCAGCAGCAAAATCCGTTTGCGGGAGAGGGAAACAGATACGCAGTATTTT. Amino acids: CASSKIRLRERETDTQYF.